This T cell receptor (beta chain) was sequenced for a study of T cells in Graves' hyperthyroidism and ophthalmopathy. In the study overall: The authors collected peripheral blood at initial diagnosis, before any treatment.

Patients having uncontrolled infection, another autoimmune disease, pregnancy or lactation were not included. The CDR3 runs 16 residues. J lost 0 bases, V lost 5 bases, and 7 bases had no gene match. Looked up from germline, CDR1 is SGHAT and CDR2 is FQNNGV. Regarding the study as a whole: Ophthalmopathy was told apart from stable hyperthyroidism by a 13 V-J model.

This clonotype was detected ten times or more. Its antigen is as yet unknown. Authors of the study amplified TCR beta CDR3 regions from RNA transcripts. The study used the HTBI primer set for a first-round RT-PCR of the TCR CDR3. TCRdb fed the multiplex PCR reads into MiXCR, producing one record per CDR3 protein. The repertoire has 400,000 to 450,000 distinct CDR3 sequences, about 15% of them found once; the top ten carry roughly 13%. The sample taken for sequencing was blood. The TCR comes from a man aged 18 to 29 with Graves' ophthalmopathy. The chain is built from TRBV11-2 and TRBJ2-1; 7 positions match TRBD2. The CDR3 DNA reads as TGTGCCAGCAGCCCTTCAGGCGGGAGCTCCTACAATGAGCAGTTCTTC. It encodes CASSPSGGSSYNEQFF.